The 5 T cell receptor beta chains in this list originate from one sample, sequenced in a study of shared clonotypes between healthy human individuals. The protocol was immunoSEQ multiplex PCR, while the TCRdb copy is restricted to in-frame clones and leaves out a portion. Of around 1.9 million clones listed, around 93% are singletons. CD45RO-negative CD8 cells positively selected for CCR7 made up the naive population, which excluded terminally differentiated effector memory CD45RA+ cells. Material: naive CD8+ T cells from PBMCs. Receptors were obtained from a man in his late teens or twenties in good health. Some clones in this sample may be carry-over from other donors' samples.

The CDR3 nucleotides read TGCGCCAGCATTCGGACTAGCCCAAATGAGCAGTTCTTC. It is translated as CASIRTSPNEQFF. The chain is built from TRBV10-1 and TRBJ2-1, with 8 bases aligning to TRBD2. This CDR3 has 13 amino acids. J gave up 7 bases and V 7 bases, and 6 bases lay outside the gene matches. Germline CDR1 and CDR2: WNHNN and SYGVQD (reference sequence).

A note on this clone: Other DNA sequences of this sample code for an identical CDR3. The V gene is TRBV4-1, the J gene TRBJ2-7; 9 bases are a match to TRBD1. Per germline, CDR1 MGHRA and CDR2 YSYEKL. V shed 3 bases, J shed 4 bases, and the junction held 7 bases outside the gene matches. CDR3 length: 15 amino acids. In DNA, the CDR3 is TGCGCCAGCAGCCACCCGGGACAGGGTGCTTACGAGCAGTACTTC. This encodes CASSHPGQGAYEQYF.

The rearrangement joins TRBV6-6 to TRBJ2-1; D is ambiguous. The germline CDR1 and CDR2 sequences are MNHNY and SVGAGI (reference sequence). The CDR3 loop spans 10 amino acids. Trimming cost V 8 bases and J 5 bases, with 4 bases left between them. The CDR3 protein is CASGDNEQFF. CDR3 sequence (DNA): TGTGCCAGCGGGGACAATGAGCAGTTCTTC.

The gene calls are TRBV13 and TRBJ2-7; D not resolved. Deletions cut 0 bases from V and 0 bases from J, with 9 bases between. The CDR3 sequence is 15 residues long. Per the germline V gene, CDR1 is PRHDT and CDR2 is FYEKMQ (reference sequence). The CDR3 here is CASSLGAHSSYEQYF. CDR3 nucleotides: TGTGCCAGCAGCTTAGGAGCCCACAGCTCCTACGAGCAGTACTTC.

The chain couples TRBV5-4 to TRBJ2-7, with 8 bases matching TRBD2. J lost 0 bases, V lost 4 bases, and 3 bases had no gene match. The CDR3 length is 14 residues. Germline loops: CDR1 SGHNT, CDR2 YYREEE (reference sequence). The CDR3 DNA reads TGTGCCAGCAGCCCGGGAGGGTTCTCCTACGAGCAGTACTTC. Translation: CASSPGGFSYEQYF.